This TCR beta chain was sequenced during a study of OX40 agonist ivuxolimab in advanced cancers. The wider study: Patients treated during dose escalation were battling hepatocellular carcinoma, melanoma, renal cell or head and neck cancer. Findings of the study overall: Normalized T-cell clonal expansion was also low in some nonresponders.

The assay was immunoSEQ multiplex PCR, and TCRdb's table has in-frame clones only and misses some. The table has fewer than 130,000 clones, around nine tenths seen once. Excluded were patients having autoimmune disease history or systemic immunosuppression. With baseline, cycle 4 day 1, and cycle 7 day 1 as timepoints, blood was sampled. This CDR3 has 11 residues. V gave up 3 bases and J gave up 2 bases, with 1 base separating them. Per germline, CDR1 SGHNT and CDR2 YYREEE (reference sequence). For this clone: The antigen remains undetermined.

The receptor was derived from an adult with an advanced solid tumor such as melanoma, head and neck, liver or kidney cancer. The chain couples TRBV5-4 to TRBJ2-3, with no clear D. The sequencing used CD4+ or CD8+ T cells sorted from blood, collected in a trial of the OX40 agonist ivuxolimab. This CDR3 reads CASSSTDTQYF. As DNA, the CDR3 is TGTGCCAGCAGCTCCACAGATACGCAGTATTTT.